One and the same sample provided the 16 T cell receptor beta chains below, sequenced in a study of blood T cell repertoires in COVID-19. Only in-frame clones appear in the TCRdb table, and some are missing; sequencing was by immunoSEQ multiplex PCR. This sample has more than 60,000 clones, with about 82% found just once. The source material was peripheral blood. The origin of the receptors is a human donor in a cohort sampled during active COVID-19.

The chain joins TRBV15 to TRBJ1-5; D is ambiguous. This CDR3 has 13 amino acids. CDR1 and CDR2 from the germline V gene are LNHNV and YYDKDF (reference sequence). V was pared by 0 bases and J by 8 bases, with 8 bases between. CDR3 nucleotides: TGTGCCACCAGCAGAGATAACGCAGAGCCCCAGCATTTT. Its protein is CATSRDNAEPQHF.

This sequence joins TRBV6-5 and TRBJ2-7; a possible D gene is TRBD1 (5 bases). V lost 6 bases, J lost 2 bases, and 14 bases lay in between. The CDR3 has 14 amino acids. Germline CDR1 MNHEY, CDR2 SVGAGI. The CDR3 loop reads CASRKGQGPYEQYF. CDR3 nucleotides: TGTGCCAGCAGAAAAGGCCAGGGCCCCTACGAGCAGTACTTC.

The chain has TRBV5-8 and TRBJ2-1, with 9 bases aligning to TRBD1. This CDR3 is 15 amino acids long. The V gene end was trimmed by 4 bases and the J gene end by 6 bases; junction bases not matched to a gene: 8. The germline V gene has CDR1 SGHTS and CDR2 YDEGEE. CDR3 coding DNA: TGTGCCAGCAGCCCGGGGACAGGGTCGGGCAATGAGCAGTTCTTC. Translated, it gives CASSPGTGSGNEQFF. The full variable domain, its missing parts supplied by reference TRBV5-8 and TRBJ2-1, is EAGVTQSPTHLIKTRGQQATLRCSPISGHTSVYWYQQALGLGLQFLLWYDEGEERNRGNFPPRFSGRQFPNYSSELNVNALELEDSALYLCASSPGTGSGNEQFFGPGTRLTVL.

The rearrangement joins TRBV6-6 to TRBJ1-1; possible D gene TRBD1, 6 bases. The germline gives CDR1 MNHNY, CDR2 SVGAGI (reference sequence). V was trimmed by 8 bases and J by 4 bases, leaving 14 bases between them. CDR3 length: 13 amino acids. The CDR3 nucleotides read TGTGCCAGCCTCGGGGGGGCCACCACTGAAGCTTTCTTT. Translation gives CASLGGATTEAFF.

A few counts support this clone. This rearrangement joins TRBV4-2 to TRBJ2-7; 8 bases fit TRBD2. Germline-derived CDR1 and CDR2 are LGHNA and YNFKEQ. The CDR3 totals 14 residues. V lost 1 base to trimming and J lost 5 bases; unmatched junction nucleotides: 4. In nucleotides, the CDR3 is TGTGCCAGCAGCCAAGGTGGACTAGCAGACGAGCAGTACTTC. Translated, it gives CASSQGGLADEQYF.

The gene calls are TRBV18 and TRBJ1-1; D not certain. Germline V gene lookup returns CDR1 KGHSH and CDR2 LQKENI. There are 13 residues in the CDR3. The V end was cut by 2 bases, the J end by 0 bases, with 4 bases between. The CDR3 sequence is CASSPLMNTEAFF. CDR3 nucleotides: TGTGCCAGCTCACCATTAATGAACACTGAAGCTTTCTTT.

A few counts support this clone. The V call is TRBV30, the J call TRBJ2-7; 9 positions agree with TRBD1. This CDR3 is built from 14 residues. Germline CDR1 is GTSNPN and CDR2 is SVGIG (reference sequence). After removal of 5 bases from V and 4 bases from J, the junction contained 9 bases not matched to a gene. Here the CDR3 reads CAWGAGTGRYEQYF. DNA of the CDR3: TGTGCCTGGGGAGCCGGGACAGGGCGATACGAGCAGTACTTC.

This chain links TRBV30 with TRBJ1-1; D may be TRBD1 (6 bases). Germline loops: CDR1 GTSNPN, CDR2 SVGIG (reference sequence). V was clipped by 4 bases and J by 1 base, with 16 bases between them. The CDR3 is made up of 15 amino acids. DNA of the CDR3: TGTGCCTGGAATCTCGCGGGGGGGCGGAACACTGAAGCTTTCTTT. This sequence encodes CAWNLAGGRNTEAFF. Combining the CDR3 with reference TRBV30 and TRBJ1-1 gives the whole variable domain SQTIHQWPATLVQPVGSPLSLECTVEGTSNPNLYWYRQAAGRGLQLLFYSVGIGQISSEVPQNLSASRPQDRQFILSSKKLLLSDSGFYLCAWNLAGGRNTEAFFGQGTRLTVV.

The chain carries TRBV5-4 and TRBJ2-4; 7 nucleotides align to TRBD1. V shed 2 bases and J 3 bases; nucleotides not matched to a gene: 8. CDR3 length: 16 amino acids. From germline, CDR1 is SGHNT and CDR2 YYREEE (reference sequence). In DNA form, the CDR3 reads TGTGCCAGCAGCTTCCAACAGGGGAGTGGCAAAAACATTCAGTACTTC. Protein sequence: CASSFQQGSGKNIQYF.

To note about this clone: A read error may account for a junction end that differs from germline. This sequence joins TRBV3-1 (or the pseudogene TRBV3-2) and TRBJ2-7; D is unclear. CDR1 and CDR2 (germline): LGHDT, YNNKEL (reference sequence). The CDR3 length is 11 residues. CDR3: CVSSLIHEQYF. CDR3 nucleotide sequence: TGTGTCAGCAGCCTTATCCACGAGCAGTACTTC.

The chain is built from TRBV11-2 and TRBJ2-7; 9 nucleotides align to TRBD2. The CDR3 loop spans 16 amino acids. V dropped 4 bases and J dropped 3; count of bases not matched to a gene: 10. Germline CDR1 reads SGHAT; CDR2 reads FQNNGV. The CDR3 reads CASSSEGLAGYYEQYF. The CDR3 DNA sequence: TGTGCCAGCAGCTCCGAGGGGCTAGCGGGGTACTACGAGCAGTACTTC.

As DNA, the CDR3 is TGTGCCAGCAGCACACAGGGTACGGATGGTTGGGGCTACGAGCAGTACTTC. Protein product: CASSTQGTDGWGYEQYF. The V gene is TRBV6-2 or TRBV6-3, the J gene TRBJ2-7, with TRBD1 as a possible D gene (6 bases). The germline CDR1 and CDR2 sequences are MNHEY and SVGEGT. V was shortened by 6 bases and J by 3 bases, with 24 bases between the two germline ends. This CDR3 contains 17 residues.

The chain recombines TRBV30 with TRBJ1-4, with D unresolved. The CDR3 extends over 15 amino acids. The germline gives CDR1 GTSNPN, CDR2 SVGIG (reference sequence). V was shortened by 4 bases and J by 0 bases, with 12 bases between the two germline ends. The CDR3 here is CAWTTPGSTNEKLFF. The DNA of the CDR3 is TGTGCCTGGACAACCCCGGGGTCAACTAATGAAAAACTGTTTTTT.

The J gene is TRBJ1-1, the V gene TRBV4-1; the D is unclear. The V end lost 5 bases, the J end lost 1 base, and 17 bases lay between the germline ends. Germline V gives CDR1 MGHRA, CDR2 YSYEKL. The CDR3 runs to 16 residues. DNA of the CDR3: TGCGCCAGCAGCTACGTAGTGGGCAGGAAGAACACTGAAGCTTTCTTT. Protein product: CASSYVVGRKNTEAFF.

This chain links TRBV5-1 with TRBJ2-2; 7 bases are a match to TRBD1. Germline V gives CDR1 SGHRS, CDR2 YFSETQ. The CDR3 is 15 amino acids. V was pared by 4 bases and J by 4 bases, with 7 bases of the junction left unmatched. The CDR3 protein is CASSLPGGGTGELFF. The CDR3 DNA is TGCGCCAGCAGCCTCCCAGGGGGTGGCACCGGGGAGCTGTTTTTT.

The chain has TRBV2 and TRBJ1-1; 7 bases agree with TRBD1. Germline CDR1 SNHLY, CDR2 FYNNEI. V was pared by 7 bases and J by 0 bases, with 5 bases of the junction left unmatched. The CDR3 is 14 amino acids. The CDR3 reads CASTIGTVNTEAFF. In nucleotides, the CDR3 is TGTGCCAGCACCATTGGGACAGTGAACACTGAAGCTTTCTTT.